Listed below are T cell receptor beta chains from one sample, sequenced in a study of T cell repertoires in ileal Crohn's disease. The repertoire was sequenced with immunoSEQ multiplex PCR; TCRdb's copy has only in-frame clones and lacks some. This sample has roughly 20,000 clones, with around 70% found just once. The sample was ileal tissue. Receptors were obtained from an adult with Crohn's disease. Each CDR3 is given with its conserved first and last residue. D genes are given only for firm matches. Clone size, where shown, is once, few, many, or a class for clones that have expanded.

D gene	clone size	V gene	J gene	CDR3 protein	CDR3 DNA
.	.	TRBV6-1	TRBJ2-7	CASSQQRYLYEQYF	TGTGCCAGCAGTCAACAGAGATACCTCTACGAGCAGTACTTC
.	.	TRBV11-2	TRBJ2-5	CASSFSHSFRGKETQYF	TGTGCCAGCAGCTTTTCCCACTCCTTCCGGGGAAAAGAGACCCAGTACTTC
.	.	TRBV5-5	TRBJ1-1	CASSLATGSTAEAFF	TGTGCCAGCAGCTTGGCCACAGGGTCAACTGCTGAAGCTTTCTTT
.	.	TRBV18	TRBJ1-2	CASSPWGEVNHGYTF	TGTGCCAGCTCACCATGGGGGGAAGTTAATCATGGCTACACCTTC
.	.	TRBV4-1	TRBJ1-5	CASSQGDGFPRAQHF	TGCGCCAGCAGCCAAGGCGACGGATTTCCCAGGGCCCAGCATTTT
TRBD1	few	TRBV5-4	TRBJ2-1	CASSSLQGLGEQFF	TGTGCCAGCAGCTCGTTACAGGGGTTAGGTGAGCAGTTCTTC
.	.	TRBV27	TRBJ1-2	CASSFIGQRFNYGYTF	TGTGCCAGCAGTTTCATAGGACAGCGTTTTAACTATGGCTACACCTTC
TRBD1	.	TRBV7-9	TRBJ1-2	CASSPDRVSGYTF	TGTGCCAGCAGCCCGGACAGGGTGAGCGGCTACACCTTC
TRBD1	.	TRBV27	TRBJ1-5	CASSQGQGMTNQIRLHSNQPQHF	TGTGCCAGCAGCCAGGGACAGGGAATGACAAACCAAATCCGGCTCCATAGCAATCAGCCCCAGCATTTT
.	.	TRBV5-4	TRBJ1-1	CASSLNAKNTEAFF	TGTGCCAGCAGCTTGAATGCGAAGAACACTGAAGCTTTCTTT
.	.	TRBV7-8	TRBJ1-3	CASSLEGTISGNTIYF	TGTGCCAGCAGCTTAGAAGGGACAATCTCTGGAAACACCATATATTTT
.	.	TRBV9	TRBJ2-7	CASNSSYEQYF	TGTGCCAGCAATAGCAGCTACGAGCAGTACTTC
TRBD1	.	TRBV19	TRBJ1-3	CASSKQGITGNTIYF	TGTGCCAGTAGTAAACAGGGGATAACTGGAAACACCATATATTTT
.	few	TRBV7-9	TRBJ2-7	CASSPSGPRGEQYF	TGTGCCAGCAGCCCTTCAGGCCCGCGGGGCGAGCAGTACTTC
TRBD1	.	TRBV29-1	TRBJ2-5	CSVETGGWRETQYF	TGCAGCGTTGAAACAGGGGGGTGGCGGGAGACCCAGTACTTC
TRBD2	.	TRBV2	TRBJ2-3	CASRVLARSTDTQYF	TGTGCCAGCAGGGTACTAGCGCGAAGCACAGATACGCAGTATTTT
.	.	TRBV5-1	TRBJ2-1	CASSQGPRSNEQFF	TGCGCCAGCAGCCAGGGCCCAAGGTCCAATGAGCAGTTCTTC
.	.	TRBV19	TRBJ2-7	CASRSRVSYEQYF	TGTGCCAGTAGATCGCGGGTGTCCTACGAGCAGTACTTC
.	.	TRBV2	TRBJ1-1	CASSVITEAFF	TGTGCCAGCAGCGTTATCACTGAAGCTTTCTTT
TRBD1	.	TRBV7-9	TRBJ2-7	CASSSQTGPYEQYF	TGTGCCAGCAGCTCACAGACAGGGCCCTACGAGCAGTACTTC
.	.	TRBV6-6	TRBJ2-7	CASSQTGLGEQYF	TGTGCCAGCAGCCAAACCGGGTTGGGCGAGCAGTACTTC
TRBD1	.	TRBV5-6	TRBJ1-2	CASYPTGAPYGYTF	TGTGCCAGCTATCCGACAGGGGCTCCCTATGGCTACACCTTC
.	.	TRBV5-6	TRBJ1-2	CASSSKRAEAYYGYTF	TGTGCCAGCAGCTCTAAGAGGGCGGAAGCATATTATGGCTACACCTTC